This T cell receptor (beta chain) was identified in a study of blood T cell repertoires in COVID-19 (dated by TCRdb to between 2020 and 2021). Turning to the overall study: Collaborator samples came from the United States, Italy and Spain and covered acute and convalescent phases of COVID-19. The prospective study material was composed of cDNA or gDNA derived from T cells, B-cell-depleted T cells, or PBMCs. Deeply sampled blood TCRbeta repertoires from subjects exposed to, actively infected with, or recovered from COVID-19 were included in the dataset. The repertoires were released in a freely available public database intended as a resource for research on the immune response to SARS-CoV-2. The samples were drawn from the first 160 participants of the ongoing ImmuneRACE study and from over a thousand subjects provided by 6 global collaborators. The sample metadata nearly always contained a de-identified subject ID, COVID-19 status, age in years and sex. Where HLA class I and class II types were available, the types were taken from metadata supplied by the sample provider, not from assay-based typing.

V loses 4 bases of germline sequence and J loses 5 bases, and the interval between the two ends is 18 bases. For CDR1 and CDR2, the germline V gene lists MNHEY and SVGAGI. From the cysteine up to the phenylalanine, the CDR3 has a length of 15 residues. The read is trimmed to its CDR3 DNA, 45 bases read in frame from base 1. As regards this clone: Its binding antigen is unknown. It has no much larger one-base neighbor in the sample; base qualities were not kept.

The immunoSEQ Assay, a bias-controlled multiplex PCR, was used to amplify TCRbeta CDR3 regions from genomic DNA. The paper's data handling went like this. Nucleated cell counts per sample were estimated from amplification of reference gene primers within the assay. Sequence reads were collapsed and filtered to measure the absolute abundance of every unique TCRbeta CDR3 rearrangement. For each sample, productive Simpson clonality was calculated as the square root of Simpson's diversity index over productive rearrangements. The immuneACCESS repertoire file appears here via TCRdb, limited to in-frame rearrangements. These files lack a portion of the clones; in checked studies, under half of the deficit traces to unresolved V genes, and the cause of the others is not known. V and J calls and clone size are as listed in that table; D and trimming were resolved from the DNA. Recorded for this sample are a few hundred thousand clones; about 90% of them occurred a single time. The ten top clones hold under 2.5% of the sample.

What the research found in general, with its limitations: The amount of clinical and demographic metadata varied by source and participant and was provided uncurated.

Collaborating institutions collected whole blood in K2EDTA tubes following their own protocols. For TCRbeta analysis, collaborators shipped samples as frozen whole blood, isolated PBMCs, or DNA extracted from either of those sample types. This receptor chain uses TRBV6-5 and TRBJ2-7, and the D gene may be TRBD2, 7 bases matching. Source material: peripheral blood. The origin of this receptor is a man aged 35 to 55 with active or convalescent COVID-19. The CDR3 in this case is CASSSVAGEGDEQYF. The nucleotide sequence is TGTGCCAGCAGTTCCGTGGCAGGGGAGGGAGACGAGCAGTACTTC.